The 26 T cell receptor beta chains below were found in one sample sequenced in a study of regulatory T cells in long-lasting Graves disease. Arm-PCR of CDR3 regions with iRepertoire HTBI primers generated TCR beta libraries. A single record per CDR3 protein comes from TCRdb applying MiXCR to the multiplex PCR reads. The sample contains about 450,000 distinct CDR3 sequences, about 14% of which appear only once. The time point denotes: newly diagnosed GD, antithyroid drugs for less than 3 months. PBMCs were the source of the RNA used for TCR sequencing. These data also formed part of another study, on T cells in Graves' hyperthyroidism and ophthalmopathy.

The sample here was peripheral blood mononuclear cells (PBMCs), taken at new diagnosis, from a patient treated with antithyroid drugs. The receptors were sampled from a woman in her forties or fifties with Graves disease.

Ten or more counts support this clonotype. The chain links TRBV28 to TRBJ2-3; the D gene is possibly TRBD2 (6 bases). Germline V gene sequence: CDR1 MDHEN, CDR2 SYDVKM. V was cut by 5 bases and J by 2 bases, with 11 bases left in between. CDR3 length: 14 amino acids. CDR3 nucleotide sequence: TGTGCCAGCAGTCCTGCGGGATTCACAGATACGCAGTATTTT. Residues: CASSPAGFTDTQYF. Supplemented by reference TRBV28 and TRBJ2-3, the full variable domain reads DVKVTQSSRYLVKRTGEKVFLECVQDMDHENMFWYRQDPGLGLRLIYFSYDVKMKEKGDIPEGYSVSREKKERFSLILESASTNQTSMYLCASSPAGFTDTQYFGPGTRLTVL.

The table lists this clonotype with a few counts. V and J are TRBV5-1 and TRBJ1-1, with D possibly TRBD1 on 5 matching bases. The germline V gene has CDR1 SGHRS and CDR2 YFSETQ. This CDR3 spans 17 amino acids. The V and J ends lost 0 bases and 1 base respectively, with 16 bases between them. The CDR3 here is CASSLAIDRTGNTEAFF. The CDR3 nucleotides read TGCGCCAGCAGCTTGGCCATCGACAGAACAGGGAACACTGAAGCTTTCTTT.

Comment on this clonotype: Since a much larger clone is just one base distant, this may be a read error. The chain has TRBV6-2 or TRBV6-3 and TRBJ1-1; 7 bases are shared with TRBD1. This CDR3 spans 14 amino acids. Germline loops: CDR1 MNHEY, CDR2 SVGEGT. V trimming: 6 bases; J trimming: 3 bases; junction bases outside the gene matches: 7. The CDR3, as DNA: TGTGCCAGCAGATACAGGGGTCTGGACACTGAAGCTTTCTTT. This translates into CASRYRGLDTEAFF.

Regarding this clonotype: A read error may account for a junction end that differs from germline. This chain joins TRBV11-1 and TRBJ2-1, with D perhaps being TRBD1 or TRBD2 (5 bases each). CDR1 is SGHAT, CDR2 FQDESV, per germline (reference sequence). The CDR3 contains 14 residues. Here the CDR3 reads CASSLASGHNAQFF. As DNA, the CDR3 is TGTGCCAGCAGCTTAGCCAGCGGACACAATGCGCAGTTCTTC.

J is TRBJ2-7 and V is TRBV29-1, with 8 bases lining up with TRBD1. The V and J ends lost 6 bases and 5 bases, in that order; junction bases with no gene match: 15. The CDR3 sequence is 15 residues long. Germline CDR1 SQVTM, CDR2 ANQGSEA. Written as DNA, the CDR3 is TGCAGCGTCGCAGCAGGACAGGGAGCCAACCACGAGCAGTACTTC. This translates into CSVAAGQGANHEQYF.

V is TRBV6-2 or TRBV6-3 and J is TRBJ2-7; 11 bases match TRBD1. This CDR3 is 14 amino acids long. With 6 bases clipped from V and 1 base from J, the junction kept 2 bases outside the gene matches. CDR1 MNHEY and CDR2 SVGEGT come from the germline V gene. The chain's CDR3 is CASRDRGQSYEQYF. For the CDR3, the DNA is TGTGCCAGCAGGGACAGGGGGCAATCCTACGAGCAGTACTTC.

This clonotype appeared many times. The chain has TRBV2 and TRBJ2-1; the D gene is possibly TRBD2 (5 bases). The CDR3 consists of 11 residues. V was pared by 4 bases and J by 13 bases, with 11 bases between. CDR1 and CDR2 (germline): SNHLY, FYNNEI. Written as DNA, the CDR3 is TGTGCCAGCAGTGCCCGGGGAAACCAGTTCTTC. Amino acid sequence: CASSARGNQFF.

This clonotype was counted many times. The CDR3 region is CAGLLAGQETQYF. The CDR3 nucleotides read TGTGCCGGACTGCTAGCGGGACAAGAGACCCAGTACTTC. This chain joins TRBV2 and TRBJ2-5; 9 bases match TRBD2. V lost 11 bases and J lost 2; bases outside the gene matches: 6. The CDR3 extends over 13 amino acids. CDR1 is SNHLY and CDR2 is FYNNEI in the germline V gene.

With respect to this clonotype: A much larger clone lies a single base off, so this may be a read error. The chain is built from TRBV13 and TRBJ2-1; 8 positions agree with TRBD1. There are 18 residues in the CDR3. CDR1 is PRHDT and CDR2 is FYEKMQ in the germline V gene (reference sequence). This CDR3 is CTSSFGQGMGRTYNEQFF. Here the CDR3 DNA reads TGTACCAGCAGCTTTGGACAGGGAATGGGACGGACCTACAATGAGCAGTTCTTC.

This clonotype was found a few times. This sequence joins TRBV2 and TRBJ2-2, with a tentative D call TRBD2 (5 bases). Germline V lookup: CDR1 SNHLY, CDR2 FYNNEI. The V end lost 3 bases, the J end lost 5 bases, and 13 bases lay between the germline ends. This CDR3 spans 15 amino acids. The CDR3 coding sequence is TGTGCCAGCAGTGACTTGGGGAGAGAAACCGGGGAGCTGTTTTTT. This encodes CASSDLGRETGELFF.

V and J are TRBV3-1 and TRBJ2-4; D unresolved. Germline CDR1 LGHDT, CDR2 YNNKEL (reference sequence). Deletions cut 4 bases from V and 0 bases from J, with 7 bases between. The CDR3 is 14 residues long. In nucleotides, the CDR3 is TGTGCCAGCAGCCCCCCGGTAGCCAAAAACATTCAGTACTTC. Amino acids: CASSPPVAKNIQYF. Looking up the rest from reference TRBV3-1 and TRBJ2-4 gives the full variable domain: DTAVSQTPKYLVTQMGNDKSIKCEQNLGHDTMYWYKQDSKKFLKIMFSYNNKELIINETVPNRFSPKSPDKAHLNLHINSLELGDSAVYFCASSPPVAKNIQYFGAGTRLSVL.

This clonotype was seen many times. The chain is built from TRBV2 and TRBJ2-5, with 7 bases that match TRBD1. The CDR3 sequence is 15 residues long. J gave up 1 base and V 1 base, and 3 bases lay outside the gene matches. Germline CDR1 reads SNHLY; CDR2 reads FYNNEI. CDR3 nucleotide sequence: TGTGCCAGCAGTGAAGATAGGGGGCGCCAAGAGACCCAGTACTTC. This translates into CASSEDRGRQETQYF.

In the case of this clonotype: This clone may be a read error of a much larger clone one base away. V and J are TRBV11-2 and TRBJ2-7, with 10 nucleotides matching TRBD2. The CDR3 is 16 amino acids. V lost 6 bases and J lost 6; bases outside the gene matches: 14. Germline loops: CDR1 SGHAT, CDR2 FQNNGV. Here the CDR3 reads CASSPISGRTYCEQYF. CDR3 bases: TGTGCCAGCAGTCCTATTAGCGGGAGGACTTACTGCGAGCAGTACTTC.

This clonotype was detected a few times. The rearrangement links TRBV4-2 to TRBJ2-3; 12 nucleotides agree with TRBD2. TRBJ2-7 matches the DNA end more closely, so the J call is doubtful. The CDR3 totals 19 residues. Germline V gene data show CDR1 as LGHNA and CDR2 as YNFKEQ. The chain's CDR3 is CASSQGRGASGGADYEQYF. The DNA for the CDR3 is TGTGCCAGCAGCCAAGGTAGAGGTGCTAGCGGGGGGGCGGACTACGAGCAGTACTTC.

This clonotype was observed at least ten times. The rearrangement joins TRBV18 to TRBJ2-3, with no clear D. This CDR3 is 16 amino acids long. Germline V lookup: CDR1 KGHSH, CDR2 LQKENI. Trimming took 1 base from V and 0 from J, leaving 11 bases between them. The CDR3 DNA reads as TGTGCCAGCTCACCACTTACAGACTTGAGCACAGATACGCAGTATTTT. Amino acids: CASSPLTDLSTDTQYF.

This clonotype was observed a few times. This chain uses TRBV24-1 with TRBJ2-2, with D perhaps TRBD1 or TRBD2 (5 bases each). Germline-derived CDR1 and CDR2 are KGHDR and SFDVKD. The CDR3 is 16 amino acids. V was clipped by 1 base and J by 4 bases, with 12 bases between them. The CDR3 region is CATSDLRPGATGELFF. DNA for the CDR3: TGTGCCACCAGTGATTTACGTCCCGGGGCCACCGGGGAGCTGTTTTTT.

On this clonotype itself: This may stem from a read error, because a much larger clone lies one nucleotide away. CDR3 nucleotides: TGTGCCAGCAGAACGACAGGGAACTGTGGCTACACCTTC. Its protein is CASRTTGNCGYTF. J is TRBJ1-2 and V is TRBV28; the match to TRBD1 covers 7 bases. Germline CDR1 reads MDHEN; CDR2 reads SYDVKM. This CDR3 spans 13 amino acids.

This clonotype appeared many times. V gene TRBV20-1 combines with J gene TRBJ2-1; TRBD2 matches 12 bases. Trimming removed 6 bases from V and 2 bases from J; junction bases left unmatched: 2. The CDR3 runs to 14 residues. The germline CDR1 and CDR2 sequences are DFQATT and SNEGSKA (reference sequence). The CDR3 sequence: CSARTSGTYNEQFF. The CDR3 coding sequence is TGCAGTGCCAGGACTAGCGGGACCTACAATGAGCAGTTCTTC.

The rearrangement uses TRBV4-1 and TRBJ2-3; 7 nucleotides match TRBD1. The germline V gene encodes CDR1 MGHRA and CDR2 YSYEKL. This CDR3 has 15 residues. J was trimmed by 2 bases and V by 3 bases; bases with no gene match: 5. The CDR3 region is CASSQGQTTTDTQYF. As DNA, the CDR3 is TGCGCCAGCAGCCAGGGACAGACTACCACAGATACGCAGTATTTT.

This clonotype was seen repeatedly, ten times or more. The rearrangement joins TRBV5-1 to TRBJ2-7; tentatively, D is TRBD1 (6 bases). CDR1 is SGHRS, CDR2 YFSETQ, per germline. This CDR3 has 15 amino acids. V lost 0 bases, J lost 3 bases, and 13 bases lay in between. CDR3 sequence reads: CASSLGTVGLYEQYF. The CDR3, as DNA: TGCGCCAGCAGCTTGGGGACAGTGGGTCTCTACGAGCAGTACTTC.

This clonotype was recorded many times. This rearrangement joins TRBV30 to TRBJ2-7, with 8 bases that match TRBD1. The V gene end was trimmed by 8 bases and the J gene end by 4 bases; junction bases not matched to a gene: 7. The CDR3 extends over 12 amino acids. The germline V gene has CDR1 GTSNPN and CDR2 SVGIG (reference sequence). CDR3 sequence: CAQTGQGYEQYF. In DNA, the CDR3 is TGTGCCCAAACCGGACAGGGTTACGAGCAGTACTTC.

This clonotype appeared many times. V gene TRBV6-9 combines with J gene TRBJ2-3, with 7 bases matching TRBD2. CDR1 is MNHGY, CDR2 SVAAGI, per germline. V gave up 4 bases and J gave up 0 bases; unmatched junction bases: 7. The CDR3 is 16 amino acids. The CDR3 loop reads CASSSIAGPSTDTQYF. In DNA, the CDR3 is TGTGCCAGCAGTTCAATAGCGGGTCCTAGCACAGATACGCAGTATTTT.

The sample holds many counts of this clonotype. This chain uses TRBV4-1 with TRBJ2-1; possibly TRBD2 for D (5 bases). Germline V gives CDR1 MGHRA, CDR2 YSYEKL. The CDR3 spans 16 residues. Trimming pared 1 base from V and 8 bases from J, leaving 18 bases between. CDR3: CASSQGSPTPRDEQFF. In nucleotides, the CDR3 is TGCGCCAGCAGCCAAGGTTCACCGACGCCGAGGGATGAGCAGTTCTTC.

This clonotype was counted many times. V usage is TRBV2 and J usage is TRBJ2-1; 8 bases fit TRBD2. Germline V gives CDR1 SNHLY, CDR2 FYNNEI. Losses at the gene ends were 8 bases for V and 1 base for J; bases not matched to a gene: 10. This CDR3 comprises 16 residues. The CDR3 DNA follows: TGTGCCAGCTCCCCGAAAAGCGGGAGTTCCTACAATGAGCAGTTCTTC. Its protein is CASSPKSGSSYNEQFF.

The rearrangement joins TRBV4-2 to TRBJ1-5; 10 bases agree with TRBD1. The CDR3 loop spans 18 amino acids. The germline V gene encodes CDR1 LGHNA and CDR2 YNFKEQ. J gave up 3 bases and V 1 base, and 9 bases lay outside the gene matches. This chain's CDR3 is CASSQVSPTGGFNQPQHF. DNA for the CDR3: TGTGCCAGCAGCCAAGTATCCCCGACAGGGGGCTTCAATCAGCCCCAGCATTTT.

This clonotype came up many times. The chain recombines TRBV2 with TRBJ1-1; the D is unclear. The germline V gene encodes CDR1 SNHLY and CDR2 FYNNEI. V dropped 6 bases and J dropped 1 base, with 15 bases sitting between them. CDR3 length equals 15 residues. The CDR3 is CASRGLIRENTEAFF. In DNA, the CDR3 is TGTGCCAGCAGAGGACTGATCAGAGAGAACACTGAAGCTTTCTTT.